These 6 T cell receptor beta chains came from one sample sequenced in a study of T cell changes during pregnancy in multiple sclerosis (dated by TCRdb to about 2019). Receptors were amplified or captured by the immunoSEQ multiplex PCR assay. The table comes from immuneACCESS by way of TCRdb, which keeps in-frame sequences with V and J called. Part of the clones is missing from these tables; in studies checked, under half for an unresolved V gene and the rest for unknown reasons. The sample yields about 110,000 clones; roughly 90% were counted once. The ten largest clones take up less than 2% of the sample. Sequenced here: peripheral blood, sampled after pregnancy. These receptors came from a female donor with multiple sclerosis, enrolled in a pregnancy study.

CDR3 loop: CASSGRLAGTYEQYF. The CDR3 DNA sequence: TGTGCCAGCAGTGGCAGACTAGCGGGCACCTACGAGCAGTACTTC. The chain is built from TRBV27 and TRBJ2-7; the match to TRBD2 covers 10 bases. Germline V gene lookup returns CDR1 MNHEY and CDR2 SMNVEV (reference sequence). There are 15 residues in the CDR3. Trimming took 5 bases from V and 2 from J; bases not matched to a gene: 6.

This chain connects TRBV30 to TRBJ2-7; 7 nucleotides match TRBD1. CDR1 is GTSNPN, CDR2 SVGIG, per germline (reference sequence). This CDR3 is 13 amino acids long. J was trimmed by 6 bases and V by 4 bases; bases with no gene match: 9. The CDR3 region is CAWTVTGPGEQYF. The DNA for the CDR3 is TGTGCCTGGACCGTGACAGGGCCGGGCGAGCAGTACTTC.

V usage is TRBV5-1 and J usage is TRBJ2-5; 7 bases agree with TRBD1. This CDR3 is built from 15 residues. V shed 4 bases, J shed 2 bases, and the junction held 8 bases outside the gene matches. Germline V gives CDR1 SGHRS, CDR2 YFSETQ. The CDR3 loop is CASSPRDSTQETQYF. In DNA, the CDR3 is TGCGCCAGCAGCCCCAGGGACAGCACACAAGAGACCCAGTACTTC. The entire variable domain, with the rest obtained from reference TRBV5-1 and TRBJ2-5, is as follows: KAGVTQTPRYLIKTRGQQVTLSCSPISGHRSVSWYQQTPGQGLQFLFEYFSETQRNKGNFPGRFSGRQFSNSRSEMNVSTLELGDSALYLCASSPRDSTQETQYFGPGTRLLVL.

J is TRBJ2-7 and V is TRBV7-8; TRBD2 aligns across 7 bases. CDR3 length: 15 residues. With V trimmed by 4 bases and J by 7 bases, 13 bases remained unmatched. CDR1 and CDR2 from the germline V gene are SGHVS and FQNEAQ. The DNA of the CDR3 is TGTGCCAGCAGCTCCCTCGGGGAGGGAGAGGGGGAGCAGTACTTC. Encoded protein: CASSSLGEGEGEQYF.

This chain links TRBV27 with TRBJ1-1; D possibly corresponds to TRBD1 (6 bases). The V gene lost 5 bases and the J gene lost 0 bases, with 13 bases spanning the gap. This CDR3 spans 15 amino acids. Germline CDR1 MNHEY, CDR2 SMNVEV (reference sequence). The CDR3 reads CASSQTDRMNTEAFF. DNA of the CDR3: TGTGCCAGCAGTCAAACCGACAGGATGAACACTGAAGCTTTCTTT.

V usage is TRBV5-4 and J usage is TRBJ2-7, with 9 bases matching TRBD1. Unmatched junction bases numbered 7, after V lost 2 bases and J lost 7 bases. The germline V gene encodes CDR1 SGHNT and CDR2 YYREEE (reference sequence). The CDR3 runs 14 residues. The CDR3, as DNA: TGTGCCAGCAGCTTTGGACAGGGGATTAGGGAGCAGTACTTC. Amino acids: CASSFGQGIREQYF.